The 6 T cell receptor beta chains below all came from one sample that was sequenced in a study of T cell repertoires in cytomegalovirus infection. From the reads, TCRdb called clonotypes with MiXCR, one entry per CDR3 protein. The profile covers roughly 230,000 distinct CDR3 sequences, with around 15% appearing a single time and less than 60% taken by the ten largest. The sample taken for sequencing was CD8+ T cells from PBMCs. The receptors originated from a human donor in good health (CMV status not recorded). Some clones in this sample may be carry-over from other donors' samples.

The CDR3 region is CASSQTVAGNNEQFF. As DNA, the CDR3 is TGCGCCAGCAGCCAAACAGTGGCAGGGAACAATGAGCAGTTCTTC. V gene TRBV4-3 combines with J gene TRBJ2-1, with a tentative D call TRBD1 (5 bases). This CDR3 is 15 amino acids long. The V gene lost 2 bases and the J gene lost 5 bases, with 13 bases spanning the gap. In germline, CDR1 is LGHNA, CDR2 YSLEER.

CDR3 coding DNA: TGCAGCGGGGAGCGAAACACCGGGGAGCTGTTTTTT. Translated, it gives CSGERNTGELFF. The chain joins TRBV29-1 to TRBJ2-2, with D perhaps TRBD2 (5 bases). The CDR3 contains 12 residues. The V end was cut by 7 bases, the J end by 2 bases, with 8 bases between. Germline lookup yields CDR1 SQVTM and CDR2 ANQGSEA.

Concerning this clonotype: A much larger clonotype is one base distant, so this may be a read error. The V call is TRBV7-6, the J call TRBJ1-5; D is ambiguous. The germline CDR1 and CDR2 sequences are SGHVS and FNYEAQ. The CDR3 has 15 residues. DNA for the CDR3: TGTGCCAGCAGTTCCACAGAGACTAGCAAGCAGCCCCAGCATTTT. Its protein is CASSSTETSKQPQHF.

This clonotype showed up just a few times. The chain has TRBV7-9 and TRBJ2-3; D perhaps matches TRBD1 (6 bases). Deletions cut 3 bases from V and 2 bases from J, with 9 bases between. Germline V gene sequence: CDR1 SEHNR, CDR2 FQNEAQ (reference sequence). There are 14 residues in the CDR3. Here the CDR3 DNA reads TGTGCCAGCAGCTTCGGACAGACCACAGATACGCAGTATTTT. As protein: CASSFGQTTDTQYF.

V gene TRBV19 combines with J gene TRBJ1-2; no firm D call. V shed 9 bases and J shed 7 bases, with 15 bases lying between them. Per germline, CDR1 LNHDA and CDR2 SQIVND (reference sequence). The CDR3 consists of 12 residues. CDR3 region: CASLNGALGYTF. The CDR3 nucleotides are TGTGCCAGCCTAAATGGAGCGCTTGGCTACACCTTC.

The chain has TRBV6-2 or TRBV6-3 and TRBJ2-7; no firm D call. Trimming took off 3 bases at V and 3 bases at J, with 6 bases between the two ends. CDR3 size: 12 residues. The germline CDR1 and CDR2 sequences are MNHEY and SVGEGT. The DNA of the CDR3 is TGTGCCAGCAGTTATATCGGCTACGAGCAGTACTTC. Its translation: CASSYIGYEQYF.